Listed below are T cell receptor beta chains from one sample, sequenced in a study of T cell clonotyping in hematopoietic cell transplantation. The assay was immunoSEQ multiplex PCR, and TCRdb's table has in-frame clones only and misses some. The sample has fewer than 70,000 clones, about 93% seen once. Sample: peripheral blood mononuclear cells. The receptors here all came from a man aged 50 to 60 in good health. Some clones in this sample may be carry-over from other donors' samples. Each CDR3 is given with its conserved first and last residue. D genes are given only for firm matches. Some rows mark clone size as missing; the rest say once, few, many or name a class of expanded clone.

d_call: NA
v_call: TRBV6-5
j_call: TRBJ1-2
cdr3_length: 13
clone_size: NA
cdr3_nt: TGTGCCAGCAGAGAGACAGTTTCTTATGGCTACACCTTC
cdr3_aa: CASRETVSYGYTF

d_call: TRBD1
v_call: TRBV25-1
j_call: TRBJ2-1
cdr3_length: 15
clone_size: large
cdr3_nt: TGTGCCAGCAGTCACCGGGACAGGGGGCAATATGAGCAGTTCTTC
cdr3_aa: CASSHRDRGQYEQFF

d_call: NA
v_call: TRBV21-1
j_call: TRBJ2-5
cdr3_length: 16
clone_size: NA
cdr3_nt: TGTGCCAGCAGCAACCCCCCACAGGCAAGGGGTGAGACCCAGTACTTC
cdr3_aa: CASSNPPQARGETQYF

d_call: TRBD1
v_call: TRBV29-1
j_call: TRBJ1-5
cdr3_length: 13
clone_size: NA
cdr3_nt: TGCAGCGTTGAGTCAGGGGGGGGCCAGCCCCAGCATTTT
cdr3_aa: CSVESGGGQPQHF

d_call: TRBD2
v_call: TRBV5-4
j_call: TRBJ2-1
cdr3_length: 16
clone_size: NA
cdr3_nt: TGTGCCAGCAGCTCTACTTTAGCGGGAGTCTCGGATGAGCAGTTCTTC
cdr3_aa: CASSSTLAGVSDEQFF

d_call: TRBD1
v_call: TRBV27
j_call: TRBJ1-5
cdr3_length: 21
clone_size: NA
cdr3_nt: TGTGCCAGCAGTTTCAATAGGACAGGGGGCAAGTATCGTATGAGCAATCAGCCCCAGCATTTT
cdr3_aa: CASSFNRTGGKYRMSNQPQHF

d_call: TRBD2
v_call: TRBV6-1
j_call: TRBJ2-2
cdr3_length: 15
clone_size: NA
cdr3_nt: TGTGCCAGCAGCCGGACTAGCGGGAACACCGGGGAGCTGTTTTTT
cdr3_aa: CASSRTSGNTGELFF

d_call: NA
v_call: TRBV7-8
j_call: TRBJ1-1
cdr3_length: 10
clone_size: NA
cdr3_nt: TGTGCCAGCAGCAGGACTGAAGCTTTCTTT
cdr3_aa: CASSRTEAFF

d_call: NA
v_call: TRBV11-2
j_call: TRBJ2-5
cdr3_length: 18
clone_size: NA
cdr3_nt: TGTGCCAGCAGCTTAGGTATCCGGACGGGAGCGGAGGGAGAGACCCAGTACTTC
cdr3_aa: CASSLGIRTGAEGETQYF

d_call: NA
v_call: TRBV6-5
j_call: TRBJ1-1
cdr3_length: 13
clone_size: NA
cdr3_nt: TGTGCCAGCAAAAAGGGGAGTAACACTGAAGCTTTCTTT
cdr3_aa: CASKKGSNTEAFF

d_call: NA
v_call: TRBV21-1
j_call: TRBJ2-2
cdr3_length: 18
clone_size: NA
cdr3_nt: TGTGCCAGCAGCAAAGTCGGGGGGAAGGGGACTCACACCGGGGAGCTGTTTTTT
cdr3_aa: CASSKVGGKGTHTGELFF

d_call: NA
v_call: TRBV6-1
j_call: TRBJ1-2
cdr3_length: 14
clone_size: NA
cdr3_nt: TGTGCCAGCAGCATCCAGACAGATTTCTATGGCTACACCTTC
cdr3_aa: CASSIQTDFYGYTF

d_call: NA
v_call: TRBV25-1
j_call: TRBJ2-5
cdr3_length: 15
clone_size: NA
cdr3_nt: TGTGCCAGCAGTGAGGAGGGGGCGTCCCAAGAGACCCAGTACTTC
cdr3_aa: CASSEEGASQETQYF

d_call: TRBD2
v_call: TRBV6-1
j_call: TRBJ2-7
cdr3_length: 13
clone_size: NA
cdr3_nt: TGTGCCAGCAGCTCCCTTACTAGCGACGAGCAGTACTTC
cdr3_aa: CASSSLTSDEQYF

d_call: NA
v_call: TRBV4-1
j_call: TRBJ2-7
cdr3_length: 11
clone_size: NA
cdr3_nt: TGCGCCAGCAGCCAAGATAACGAGCAGTACTTC
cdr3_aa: CASSQDNEQYF

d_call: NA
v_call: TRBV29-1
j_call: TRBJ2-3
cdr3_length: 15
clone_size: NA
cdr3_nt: TGCAGCGTTGAGGTGGTGGCAGCAGTCACAGATACGCAGTATTTT
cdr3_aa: CSVEVVAAVTDTQYF

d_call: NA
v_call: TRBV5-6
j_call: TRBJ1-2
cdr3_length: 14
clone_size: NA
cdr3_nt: TGTGCCAGCAGCTTGGCGGCAGCTAACTATGGCTACACCTTC
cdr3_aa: CASSLAAANYGYTF

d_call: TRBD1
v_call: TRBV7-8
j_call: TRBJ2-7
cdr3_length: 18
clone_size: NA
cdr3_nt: TGTGCCAGCAGCCAGGGCCAAATCGGGACAGTCTTTCCCTACGAGCAGTACTTC
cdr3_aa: CASSQGQIGTVFPYEQYF

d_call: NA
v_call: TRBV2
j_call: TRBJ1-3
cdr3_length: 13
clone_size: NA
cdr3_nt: TGTGCCAGCAGTGGGGACCTTCCAAACACCATATATTTT
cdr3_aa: CASSGDLPNTIYF